This is a list of T cell receptor beta chains from one sample in a study of control samples from healthy donors and cancer patients. Libraries were prepared by immunoSEQ multiplex PCR; TCRdb keeps only in-frame clonotypes and omits some of them. The table has more than 60,000 clones, roughly 89% seen once; the top ten hold 6%. The sequenced sample consisted of PBMCs. The receptor set was obtained from a man aged 55 to 70 with colorectal cancer. Each CDR3 is given with its conserved first and last residue.

j_gene: TRBJ2-2
v_gene: TRBV5-1
CDR3aa: CASSLTTGNTGELFF

j_gene: TRBJ2-5
v_gene: TRBV19
CDR3aa: CASSRGGGETQYF

j_gene: TRBJ2-7
v_gene: TRBV7-2
CDR3aa: CASSLVRERGGEQYF

j_gene: TRBJ2-3
v_gene: TRBV4-2
CDR3aa: CASSLIPGEGGGDTQYF

j_gene: TRBJ2-2
v_gene: TRBV4-3
CDR3aa: CASSQDLVGGGTGELFF

j_gene: TRBJ2-7
v_gene: TRBV6-6
CDR3aa: CASSWGGNEQYF

j_gene: TRBJ1-1
v_gene: TRBV25-1
CDR3aa: CASSLGAELTEAFF

j_gene: TRBJ2-3
v_gene: TRBV3-1/TRBV3-2
CDR3aa: CASGEGEKYF

j_gene: TRBJ2-7
v_gene: TRBV28
CDR3aa: CASSSAGTASYEQYF

j_gene: TRBJ2-2
v_gene: TRBV11-2
CDR3aa: CASSSIAGRGTGELFF

j_gene: TRBJ2-3
v_gene: TRBV7-2
CDR3aa: CASSLTGGTDTQYF

j_gene: TRBJ2-3
v_gene: TRBV12-5
CDR3aa: CASGRFDTQYF

j_gene: TRBJ1-2
v_gene: TRBV30
CDR3aa: CAWSAHRGHGYTF

j_gene: TRBJ1-1
v_gene: TRBV7-2
CDR3aa: CASSSGAWGNTEAFF

j_gene: TRBJ1-2
v_gene: TRBV18
CDR3aa: CASSPVGTNYGYTF

j_gene: TRBJ1-5
v_gene: TRBV18
CDR3aa: CASSPRTETHQPQHF

j_gene: TRBJ2-3
v_gene: TRBV5-4
CDR3aa: CASSLGVAADTQYF

j_gene: TRBJ1-5
v_gene: TRBV29-1
CDR3aa: CSVQGAGQPQHF

j_gene: TRBJ1-6
v_gene: TRBV11-3
CDR3aa: CASSLTRGNSPLHF

j_gene: TRBJ2-7
v_gene: TRBV21-1
CDR3aa: CASFKVPFF

j_gene: TRBJ1-5
v_gene: TRBV7-2
CDR3aa: CASSLGGLGNQPQHF

j_gene: TRBJ1-5
v_gene: TRBV2
CDR3aa: CASSVGTAQPQHF

j_gene: TRBJ2-5
v_gene: TRBV10-3
CDR3aa: CAISPGTSGGPKTQYF

j_gene: TRBJ2-5
v_gene: TRBV10-3
CDR3aa: CAISDPVQETQYF

j_gene: TRBJ2-6
v_gene: TRBV2
CDR3aa: CASSLQGAGANVLTF

j_gene: TRBJ2-7
v_gene: TRBV6-2/TRBV6-3
CDR3aa: CASSGVPGADEQYF

j_gene: TRBJ1-2
v_gene: TRBV6-5
CDR3aa: CASSQDSVNYGYTF

j_gene: TRBJ2-7
v_gene: TRBV18
CDR3aa: CASSPGATRGEQYF

j_gene: TRBJ2-1
v_gene: TRBV4-3
CDR3aa: CASSQDGPSGADNEQFF

j_gene: TRBJ2-5
v_gene: TRBV5-4
CDR3aa: CASSLDPPAGGPETQYF

j_gene: TRBJ1-5
v_gene: TRBV9
CDR3aa: CASSARGSVGQPQHF

j_gene: TRBJ2-2
v_gene: TRBV7-8
CDR3aa: CASSFPLAGGQPGELFF

j_gene: TRBJ1-1
v_gene: TRBV30
CDR3aa: CAWSSKDTEAFF

j_gene: TRBJ2-5
v_gene: TRBV28
CDR3aa: CATALGGETQYF

j_gene: TRBJ2-7
v_gene: TRBV19
CDR3aa: CASSVNRGPYEQYF

j_gene: TRBJ2-2
v_gene: TRBV19
CDR3aa: CASSSPRAYTGELFF

j_gene: TRBJ2-2
v_gene: TRBV6-6
CDR3aa: CAIGGGELFF

j_gene: TRBJ1-5
v_gene: TRBV4-3
CDR3aa: CASSQAFTGGAGVYQPQHF

j_gene: TRBJ1-5
v_gene: TRBV7-2
CDR3aa: CASSPRDRTNQPQHF

j_gene: TRBJ1-2
v_gene: TRBV27
CDR3aa: CASSFMGSNYGYTF

j_gene: TRBJ1-2
v_gene: TRBV28
CDR3aa: CASSWQQYGYTF

j_gene: TRBJ1-1
v_gene: TRBV19
CDR3aa: CASKWSEYTEAFF

j_gene: TRBJ2-1
v_gene: TRBV6-2/TRBV6-3
CDR3aa: CASSYSYSGNEQFF

j_gene: TRBJ2-7
v_gene: TRBV7-9
CDR3aa: CASSLNSHEQYF

j_gene: TRBJ1-1
v_gene: TRBV7-9
CDR3aa: CASSHVGQGATEAFF

j_gene: TRBJ1-2
v_gene: TRBV6-5
CDR3aa: CASSRTGTRDGYTF

j_gene: TRBJ2-7
v_gene: TRBV18
CDR3aa: CASSSGTPMREQYF

j_gene: TRBJ1-5
v_gene: TRBV6-1
CDR3aa: CASSEYDQPQHF

j_gene: TRBJ1-2
v_gene: TRBV10-3
CDR3aa: CAISESAVGTGGRRYGYTF

j_gene: TRBJ1-2
v_gene: TRBV28
CDR3aa: CAIKGADGYGYTF

j_gene: TRBJ2-3
v_gene: TRBV10-3
CDR3aa: CAISGGQRTSTDTQYF

j_gene: TRBJ1-5
v_gene: TRBV3-1/TRBV3-2
CDR3aa: CASSQSWTGHQPQHF

j_gene: TRBJ1-2
v_gene: TRBV24-1
CDR3aa: CATSDPGSGGYTF

j_gene: TRBJ2-4
v_gene: TRBV19
CDR3aa: CASTGTGEKNIQYF

j_gene: TRBJ1-3
v_gene: TRBV3-1/TRBV3-2
CDR3aa: CASSQDPGAIGNTIYF